The 10 T cell receptor beta chains below all came from one sample that was sequenced in a study of Ad26.COV2.S vaccination and SARS-CoV-2 variants. The treatment is: some 20 received Ad26.COV2.S at low or high dose, single or two shots; 5 received placebo; per-sample allocation not given. On day 63 after the first injection, vaccine and placebo recipients gave samples. Clones were read by immunoSEQ multiplex PCR, and TCRdb kept only the in-frame ones, dropping some. The sample lists about 350,000 clones, around 89% occurring once. The sample consisted of peripheral blood, taken in a trial of Ad26.COV2.S vaccine versus placebo. These receptors were obtained from a person between 18 and 60 years old who received the Ad26.COV2.S COVID-19 vaccine or a placebo.

CDR3 sequence (DNA): TGCGCCAGCAGCCGAAGGACAGGGAGAATGGCTCAGCCCCAGCATTTT. Its protein is CASSRRTGRMAQPQHF. The genes are TRBV4-1 and TRBJ1-5; 8 bases line up with TRBD1. The CDR3 length is 16 residues. Germline CDR1 is MGHRA and CDR2 is YSYEKL. J was trimmed by 6 bases and V by 4 bases; bases with no gene match: 11.

The chain is built from TRBV28 and TRBJ1-1; TRBD1 agrees at 9 bases. Looked up from germline, CDR1 is MDHEN and CDR2 is SYDVKM. With 4 bases clipped from V and 1 base from J, the junction kept 4 bases outside the gene matches. The CDR3 contains 15 residues. The CDR3 DNA follows: TGTGCCAGCAGTTGGCCGGGACAGGGGAACACTGAAGCTTTCTTT. This sequence encodes CASSWPGQGNTEAFF.

V usage is TRBV11-3 and J usage is TRBJ2-3, with 9 bases matching TRBD2. The CDR3 length is 13 residues. The germline V gene encodes CDR1 SGHNT and CDR2 YENEEA. Trimming removed 5 bases from V and 4 bases from J; junction bases left unmatched: 1. The CDR3, as DNA: TGTGCCAGCAGCCGCGGGGGGGCAGATACGCAGTATTTT. Residues: CASSRGGADTQYF.

This chain uses TRBV10-2 with TRBJ1-2; TRBD1 aligns across 8 bases. Germline CDR1 and CDR2: WSHSY and SAAADI. The V gene end was trimmed by 0 bases and the J gene end by 8 bases; junction bases not matched to a gene: 5. The CDR3 is made up of 14 amino acids. Here the CDR3 DNA reads TGCGCCAGCAGTGAGTCTAGGACAGGGAACGGCTACACCTTC. As protein: CASSESRTGNGYTF.

V usage is TRBV28 and J usage is TRBJ1-5; D remains ambiguous. Trimming pared 7 bases from V and 9 bases from J, leaving 25 bases between. The CDR3 sequence is 16 residues long. From germline, CDR1 is MDHEN and CDR2 SYDVKM. The CDR3 region is CASISTHGWGVRPQHF. The CDR3 bases are TGTGCCAGCATCTCGACACACGGTTGGGGTGTGAGGCCCCAGCATTTT.

The chain combines TRBV5-6 with TRBJ2-1, with TRBD2 matching 7 bases. The CDR3 runs 12 residues. V dropped 4 bases and J dropped 10; count of bases not matched to a gene: 5. Germline V lookup: CDR1 SGHDT, CDR2 YYEEEE. In DNA form, the CDR3 reads TGTGCCAGCAGCCCAACTAGCGCAGAGCAGTTCTTC. Amino acid sequence: CASSPTSAEQFF.

The table lists this clone with a few counts. At one end the junction does not follow the germline gene, possibly because of a read error. The chain has TRBV6-6 and TRBJ1-6, with 9 nucleotides matching TRBD1. In germline, CDR1 is MNHNY, CDR2 SVGAGI (reference sequence). The CDR3 is 12 amino acids. This chain's CDR3 is CASSYSGTGFEF. In nucleotides, the CDR3 is TGTGCCAGCAGTTACTCAGGGACAGGGTTTGAGTTT.

Concerning this clone itself: The same CDR3 arises from other DNA sequences in this sample as well. The chain joins TRBV7-3 to TRBJ2-3; D gene unclear. The V gene lost 5 bases and the J gene lost 1 base, with 10 bases spanning the gap. Germline lookup yields CDR1 SGHTA and CDR2 FQGTGA. The CDR3 has 14 residues. DNA for the CDR3: TGTGCCAGCAGCCCCGGCGGAGGCACAGATACGCAGTATTTT. Translated: CASSPGGGTDTQYF.

This rearrangement joins TRBV5-1 to TRBJ2-7; 11 bases fit TRBD2. The V segment lost 6 bases and the J segment 1 base; nucleotides outside the gene matches: 6. The germline CDR1 and CDR2 sequences are SGHRS and YFSETQ. The CDR3 totals 15 residues. The CDR3 DNA follows: TGCGCCAGCAACCCCGGGACTAGCGGATCCTACGAGCAGTACTTC. Its translation is CASNPGTSGSYEQYF. The full variable domain, rest sourced from reference TRBV5-1 and TRBJ2-7, is KAGVTQTPRYLIKTRGQQVTLSCSPISGHRSVSWYQQTPGQGLQFLFEYFSETQRNKGNFPGRFSGRQFSNSRSEMNVSTLELGDSALYLCASNPGTSGSYEQYFGPGTRLTVT.

The genes are TRBV29-1 and TRBJ2-1; 9 bases are a match to TRBD2. Germline V gene lookup returns CDR1 SQVTM and CDR2 ANQGSEA. V trimming: 6 bases; J trimming: 7 bases; junction bases outside the gene matches: 13. This CDR3 comprises 15 residues. The CDR3 loop is CSVSYRGGGVNEQFF. CDR3 nucleotide sequence: TGCAGCGTGTCTTACCGGGGCGGGGGGGTTAATGAGCAGTTCTTC.